Each of the 4 T cell receptor beta chains below was sequenced from the same sample in a study of OX40 agonist ivuxolimab in advanced cancers. TCRdb keeps only in-frame clones here, not all; method: immunoSEQ multiplex PCR. The sample records 100,000 or so clones, around 89% being singletons. The sample in question was CD4+ or CD8+ T cells sorted from blood, obtained in a trial of the OX40 agonist ivuxolimab. These receptors all come from an adult with an advanced solid tumor such as melanoma, head and neck, liver or kidney cancer.

The rearrangement joins TRBV5-1 to TRBJ1-1, with a tentative D call TRBD1 (5 bases). Germline loops: CDR1 SGHRS, CDR2 YFSETQ. The V gene lost 0 bases and the J gene lost 1 base, with 10 bases spanning the gap. The CDR3 contains 15 residues. The CDR3 spells CASSLDGTGNTEAFF. Written as DNA, the CDR3 is TGCGCCAGCAGCTTGGACGGCACAGGGAACACTGAAGCTTTCTTT.

The chain joins TRBV29-1 to TRBJ2-5; 10 bases agree with TRBD2. This CDR3 comprises 17 residues. The V gene end was trimmed by 6 bases and the J gene end by 5 bases; junction bases not matched to a gene: 18. The germline V gene has CDR1 SQVTM and CDR2 ANQGSEA. In DNA, the CDR3 is TGCAGCGTCCTTTTCTACACTCCGGGACTAGCGTGGGAGACCCAGTACTTC. Its translation is CSVLFYTPGLAWETQYF.

The chain is built from TRBV11-1 and TRBJ1-4; D unclear. V shed 0 bases and J shed 0 bases, with 5 bases lying between them. Germline V gene lookup returns CDR1 SGHAT and CDR2 FQDESV (reference sequence). The CDR3 covers 15 residues. CDR3 sequence: CASSLAVATNEKLFF. CDR3 nucleotide sequence: TGTGCCAGCAGCTTAGCCGTTGCAACTAATGAAAAACTGTTTTTT.

This chain links TRBV6-5 with TRBJ2-7; D remains ambiguous. The CDR3 is made up of 14 amino acids. Per germline, CDR1 MNHEY and CDR2 SVGAGI. Between the trimmed V and J ends, which lost 2 bases and 0 bases, there was a span of 8 bases. The CDR3 region has the DNA TGTGCCAGCAGTTACCGGGTTTACTCCTACGAGCAGTACTTC. Translated: CASSYRVYSYEQYF.